This section outlines one TCR beta chain sequence together with its context. No antigen is known for it. This entry is derived from a study of a mutant IDH1 vaccine in newly diagnosed glioma. The overall study: Earlier treatment was radiotherapy, temozolomide, or both, with most getting both. Study results and caveats: Vaccine-induced immune responses occurred in 93.3% of patients. Pseudoprogression appeared independent of alterations in top peripheral clonotypes.

CDR3 length: 13 amino acids. J was trimmed by 3 bases and V by 5 bases; bases with no gene match: 3. Per the germline V gene, CDR1 is MNHNY and CDR2 is SVGAGI (reference sequence). TCRdb keeps only in-frame clones here, not all; method: immunoSEQ multiplex PCR. The sample holds roughly 40,000 clones, 80% to 90% seen once. The time point denotes: week 5, during vaccination. Every vaccine dose comprised 300 ug of mutant IDH1 20-mer peptide plus topical imiquimod. This TCR was recovered from a man aged 35 to 55 with glioma. The input for sequencing was PBMCs, taken from a glioma patient whose treatment included an IDH1 peptide vaccine. V usage is TRBV6-6 and J usage is TRBJ2-7, with 8 nucleotides matching TRBD1. This chain's CDR3 is CASSDGQGYEQYF. CDR3 DNA sequence: TGTGCCAGCAGTGACGGACAGGGCTACGAGCAGTACTTC.